This T cell receptor (beta chain) stems from a study of control samples from healthy donors and cancer patients. CDR1 LNHNV and CDR2 YYDKDF come from the germline V gene (reference sequence). V was trimmed by 0 bases and J by 3 bases, leaving 6 bases between them. The CDR3 is 13 residues long. TCRdb keeps only in-frame clones here, not all; method: immunoSEQ multiplex PCR. The top ten clones hold around 15% of a sample with tens of thousands of clones, about 85% of them seen once. This sequence joins TRBV15 and TRBJ2-7, with D maybe TRBD2 (6 bases). This clonotype was obtained from a man in his 60s with head and neck cancer. The sequencing sample was made of PBMCs. The CDR3 sequence is CATSREGGYEQYF. The CDR3 coding sequence is TGTGCCACCAGCAGAGAGGGGGGCTACGAGCAGTACTTC.